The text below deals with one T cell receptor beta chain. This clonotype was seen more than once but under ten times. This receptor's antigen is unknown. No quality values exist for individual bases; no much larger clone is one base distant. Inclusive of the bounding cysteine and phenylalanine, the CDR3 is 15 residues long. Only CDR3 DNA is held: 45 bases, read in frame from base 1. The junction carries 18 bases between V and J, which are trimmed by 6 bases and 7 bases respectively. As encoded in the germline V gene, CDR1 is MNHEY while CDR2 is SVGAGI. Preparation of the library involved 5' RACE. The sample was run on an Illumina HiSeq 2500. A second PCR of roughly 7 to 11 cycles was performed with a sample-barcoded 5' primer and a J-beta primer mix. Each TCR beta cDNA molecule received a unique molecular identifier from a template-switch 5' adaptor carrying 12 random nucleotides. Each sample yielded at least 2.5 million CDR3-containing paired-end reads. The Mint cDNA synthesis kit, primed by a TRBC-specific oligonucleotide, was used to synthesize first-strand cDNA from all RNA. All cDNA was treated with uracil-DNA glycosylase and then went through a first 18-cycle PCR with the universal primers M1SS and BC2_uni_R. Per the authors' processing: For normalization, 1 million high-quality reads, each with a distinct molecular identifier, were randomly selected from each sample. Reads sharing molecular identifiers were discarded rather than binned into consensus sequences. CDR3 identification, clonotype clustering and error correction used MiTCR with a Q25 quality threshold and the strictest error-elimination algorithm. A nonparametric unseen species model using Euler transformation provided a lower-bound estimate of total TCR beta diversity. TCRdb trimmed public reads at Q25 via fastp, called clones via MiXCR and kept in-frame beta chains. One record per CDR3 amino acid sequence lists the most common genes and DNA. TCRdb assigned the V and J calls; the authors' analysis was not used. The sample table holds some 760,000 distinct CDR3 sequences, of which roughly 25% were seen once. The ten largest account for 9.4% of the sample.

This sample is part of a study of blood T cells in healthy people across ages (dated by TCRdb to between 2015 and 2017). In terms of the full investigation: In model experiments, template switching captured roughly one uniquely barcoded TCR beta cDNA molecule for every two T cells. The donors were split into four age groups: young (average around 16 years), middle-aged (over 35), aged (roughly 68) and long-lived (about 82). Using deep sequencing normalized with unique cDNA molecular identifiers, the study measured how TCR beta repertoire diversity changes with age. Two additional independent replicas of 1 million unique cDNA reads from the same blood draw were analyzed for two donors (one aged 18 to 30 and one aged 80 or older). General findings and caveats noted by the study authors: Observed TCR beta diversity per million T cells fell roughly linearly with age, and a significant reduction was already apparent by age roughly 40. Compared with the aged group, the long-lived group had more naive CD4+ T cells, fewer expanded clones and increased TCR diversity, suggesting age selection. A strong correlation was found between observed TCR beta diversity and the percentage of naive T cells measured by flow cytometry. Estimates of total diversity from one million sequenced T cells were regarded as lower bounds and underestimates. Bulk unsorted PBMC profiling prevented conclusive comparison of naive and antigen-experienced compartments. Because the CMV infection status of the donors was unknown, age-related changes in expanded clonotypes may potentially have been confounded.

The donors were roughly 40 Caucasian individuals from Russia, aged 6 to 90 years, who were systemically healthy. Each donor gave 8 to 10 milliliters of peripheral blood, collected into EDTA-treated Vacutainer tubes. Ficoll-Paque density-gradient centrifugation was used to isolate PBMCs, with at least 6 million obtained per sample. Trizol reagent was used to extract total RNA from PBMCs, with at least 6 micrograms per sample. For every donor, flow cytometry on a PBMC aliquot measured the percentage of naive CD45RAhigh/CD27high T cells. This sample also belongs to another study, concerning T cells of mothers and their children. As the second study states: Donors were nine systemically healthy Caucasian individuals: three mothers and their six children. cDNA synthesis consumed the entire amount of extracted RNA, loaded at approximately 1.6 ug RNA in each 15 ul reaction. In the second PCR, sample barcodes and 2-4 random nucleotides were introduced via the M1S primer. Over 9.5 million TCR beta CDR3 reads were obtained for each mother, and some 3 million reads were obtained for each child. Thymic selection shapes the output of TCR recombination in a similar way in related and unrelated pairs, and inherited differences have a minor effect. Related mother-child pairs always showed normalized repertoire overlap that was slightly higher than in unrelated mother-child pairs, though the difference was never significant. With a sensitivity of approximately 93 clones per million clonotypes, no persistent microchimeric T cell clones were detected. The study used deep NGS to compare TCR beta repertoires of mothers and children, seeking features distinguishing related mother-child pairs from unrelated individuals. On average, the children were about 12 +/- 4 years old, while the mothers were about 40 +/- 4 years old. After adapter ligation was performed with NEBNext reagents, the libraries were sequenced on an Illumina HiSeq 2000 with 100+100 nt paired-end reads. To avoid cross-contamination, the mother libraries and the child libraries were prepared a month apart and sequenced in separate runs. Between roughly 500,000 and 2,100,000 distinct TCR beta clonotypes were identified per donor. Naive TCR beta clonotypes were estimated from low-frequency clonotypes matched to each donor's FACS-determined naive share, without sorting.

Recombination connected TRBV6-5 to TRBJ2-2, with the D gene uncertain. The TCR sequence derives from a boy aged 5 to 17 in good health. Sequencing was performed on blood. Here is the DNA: TGTGCCAGCAGACGCGGAAGGGCGATGGGCGGGGAGCTGTTTTTT. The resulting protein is CASRRGRAMGGELFF.